This T cell receptor (beta chain) was found in a study of OX40 agonist ivuxolimab in advanced cancers. Across the whole study: Patients' therapy was ivuxolimab, an antibody that acts as an agonist of OX40 (CD134). There were three patients with partial responses, one having hepatocellular carcinoma and two cutaneous melanoma.

Repertoires were generated with immunoSEQ multiplex PCR, while TCRdb's copy carries only in-frame clones and drops some. The sample records 130,000 or so clones, 90% to 95% being singletons. V gave up 3 bases and J gave up 2 bases, with 14 bases separating them. The CDR3 runs to 15 residues. Germline values: CDR1 SGHTA, CDR2 FQGNSA. The J gene is TRBJ2-7, the V gene TRBV7-2, with D perhaps TRBD2 (6 bases). This receptor was taken from an adult with an advanced solid tumor such as melanoma, head and neck, liver or kidney cancer. The source was CD4+ or CD8+ T cells sorted from blood, collected in a trial of the OX40 agonist ivuxolimab. CDR3 loop: CASSLGGAVPYEQYF. As DNA, the CDR3 is TGTGCCAGCAGCTTGGGCGGGGCGGTTCCCTACGAGCAGTACTTC.